One sample yielded the 3 T cell receptor beta chains listed below, sequenced in a study of regulatory T cells in long-lasting Graves disease. Time point indicated: newly diagnosed GD, antithyroid drugs for less than 3 months. PBMCs provided the RNA from which the TCR library was made. CDR3 regions were amplified by Arm-PCR using iRepertoire HTBI primers to build TCR beta libraries. MiXCR, applied by TCRdb to the multiplex PCR reads, yields one record per CDR3 protein. Here the sample spans about 610,000 distinct CDR3 sequences, about 16% being singletons. The sample was also reused in another study, on T cells in Graves' hyperthyroidism and ophthalmopathy.

The sequenced sample was peripheral blood mononuclear cells (PBMCs), obtained at new diagnosis, from a patient treated with antithyroid drugs. The receptor set was obtained from a man aged 18 to 30 with Graves disease.

The chain carries TRBV10-3 and TRBJ2-7, with D perhaps TRBD2 (6 bases). Trimming left V 0 bases short and J 2 bases short, with 11 bases between. CDR1 ENHRY and CDR2 SYGVKD come from the germline V gene. This CDR3 is 15 amino acids long. The CDR3 DNA sequence: TGTGCCATCAGTGAGTCCGGGGGTCTCCCCTACGAGCAGTACTTC. Protein product: CAISESGGLPYEQYF.

Notes on this clonotype: A much larger clone lies one base from this, so it may be a read error. In this CDR3 the conserved last residue, phenylalanine or tryptophan, is missing, so a read error is likely. The rearrangement joins TRBV11-2 to TRBJ1-5; D is perhaps TRBD1 (5 bases). The V gene's germline CDR1 is SGHAT and CDR2 FQNNGV. This CDR3 comprises 13 residues. V lost 4 bases, J lost 2 bases, and 6 bases lay in between. The CDR3 region has the DNA TGTGCCAGCAGCTCAGGGCGCAATCAGCCCCAGCATCTT. Translating it yields CASSSGRNQPQHL.

The rearrangement uses TRBV9 and TRBJ1-6; D remains unclear. The CDR3 length is 16 residues. V lost 0 bases and J lost 6, with 13 bases in between. Germline assignment: CDR1 SGDLS and CDR2 YYNGEE. CDR3 region: CASSVERDTSNSPLHF. In nucleotides, the CDR3 is TGTGCCAGCAGCGTAGAGAGGGATACCAGTAATTCACCCCTCCACTTT. Variable domain in full (rest from reference TRBV9 and TRBJ1-6): DSGVTQTPKHLITATGQRVTLRCSPRSGDLSVYWYQQSLDQGLQFLIQYYNGEERAKGNILERFSAQQFPDLHSELNLSSLELGDSALYFCASSVERDTSNSPLHFGNGTRLTVT.